This T cell receptor (beta chain) came from a study of OX40 agonist ivuxolimab in advanced cancers. Study-wide context: Ivuxolimab was a fully human IgG2 agonistic monoclonal antibody targeting the costimulatory receptor OX40 (CD134). Intravenous ivuxolimab was administered to patients every 2 weeks at six dose levels: 0.01, 0.1, 0.3, 1.5, 3 and 10 mg/kg. Of the approximately 50 patients in dose escalation, 19 had hepatocellular carcinoma, some 15 had melanoma, 9 had renal cell carcinoma and 9 had head and neck cancer. The dose-escalation cohort was almost 85% male with a mean age of approximately 60 years, ranging from roughly 23 to 85. Prior anti-PD-1, anti-PD-L1 or anti-CTLA-4 therapy was permitted, and about 40% of dose-escalation patients had received checkpoint inhibitors. Partial responses occurred in three dose-escalation patients, of whom one had hepatocellular carcinoma and two had cutaneous melanoma. The point of sequencing TCRbeta in the periphery was to test whether ivuxolimab changed TCR sequence diversity and drove clonal T-cell expansion. The paper describes the monotherapy dose-escalation part (N ≈ 52 patients) of the phase I trial of ivuxolimab.

The paper as a whole reports these results and caveats: Low levels of normalized T-cell clonal expansion were also seen in some nonresponding patients. The antigen specificity of the clonally expanded peripheral T cells was not determined. Partial responders in the 0.1-3.0 mg/kg groups had among the lowest normalized peripheral clonal expansion, especially among CD8+ T cells. At doses of 0.1 to 3.0 mg/kg, clonal expansion of both CD4+ and CD8+ T cells in blood was seen between baseline and week 6. After ivuxolimab, expanded clones were on average more numerous among CD8+ T cells than among CD4+ T cells.

For sequencing of the TCRbeta CDR3 region, genomic DNA was extracted from the sorted cells. The immunoSEQ Assay was used to sequence the TCRbeta CDR3 regions. TCRdb mirrors the immuneACCESS table, restricted to in-frame sequences. Some clones are absent from its copies; in checked studies, under half trace to an unresolved V gene, and the reason for the others is unknown. In this sample the table shows 70,000 to 80,000 clones, roughly 80% of which occur a single time. Of the sample, approximately 4.6% is held by the ten largest clones. The trial excluded patients who had a history of autoimmune disease or were on systemic immunosuppression. Peripheral blood for TCR sequencing was drawn from every dose cohort at baseline, at cycle 4 day 1 and at cycle 7 day 1. Samples were obtained from an open-label, multicenter, first-in-human phase I dose-escalation trial of ivuxolimab. Adults with locally advanced or metastatic head and neck squamous cell, hepatocellular, melanoma or renal cell carcinoma were enrolled in the trial. CD4+ and CD8+ T cells were sorted separately from peripheral blood before TCR sequencing.

Remarks on this clone: No cognate antigen has been identified for it. Base qualities are not recorded, but no much larger clone differs from it by a single base.

The sequence derives from an adult with an advanced solid tumor such as melanoma, head and neck, liver or kidney cancer. Sequences were derived from CD4+ or CD8+ T cells sorted from blood, sampled in a trial of the OX40 agonist ivuxolimab.

The DNA reads TGTGCCAGTAGTACCGGACTGTTATACTCCTACGAGCAGTACTTC. It codes for CASSTGLLYSYEQYF. This chain joins TRBV19 to TRBJ2-7; a weak D assignment points to TRBD2 (5 bases agree). CDR1 and CDR2 are read off the germline V gene (reference sequence) as LNHDA and SQIVND. Reading from cysteine to phenylalanine, the CDR3 counts 15 amino acids. Of all the DNA, just the CDR3 is kept, 45 bases in frame from base 1. The junction carries 13 bases between V and J, which are trimmed by 4 bases and 0 bases respectively. The CDR3, completed at both ends by the reference TRBV19 and TRBJ2-7 genes, gives the full variable domain DGGITQSPKYLFRKEGQNVTLSCEQNLNHDAMYWYRQDPGQGLRLIYYSQIVNDFQKGDIAEGYSVSREKKESFPLTVTSAQKNPTAFYLCASSTGLLYSYEQYFGPGTRLTVT.